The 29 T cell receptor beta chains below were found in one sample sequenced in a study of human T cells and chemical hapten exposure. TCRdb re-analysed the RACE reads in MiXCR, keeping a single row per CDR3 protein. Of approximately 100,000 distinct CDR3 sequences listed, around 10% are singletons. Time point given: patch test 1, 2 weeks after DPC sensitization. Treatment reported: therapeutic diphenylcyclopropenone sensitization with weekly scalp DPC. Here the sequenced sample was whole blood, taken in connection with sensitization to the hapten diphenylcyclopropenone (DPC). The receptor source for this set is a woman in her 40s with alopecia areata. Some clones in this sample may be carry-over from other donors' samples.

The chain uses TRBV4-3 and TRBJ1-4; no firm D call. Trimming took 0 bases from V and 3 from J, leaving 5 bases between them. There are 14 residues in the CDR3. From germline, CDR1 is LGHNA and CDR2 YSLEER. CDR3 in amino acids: CASSQEGPNEKLFF. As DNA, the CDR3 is TGCGCCAGCAGCCAAGAGGGTCCTAATGAAAAACTGTTTTTT.

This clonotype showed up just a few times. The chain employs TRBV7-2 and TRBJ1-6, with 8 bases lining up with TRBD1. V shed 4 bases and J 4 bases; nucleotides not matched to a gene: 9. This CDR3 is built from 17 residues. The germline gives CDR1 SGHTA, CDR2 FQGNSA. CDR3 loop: CASSSRTGTNYNSPLHF. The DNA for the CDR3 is TGTGCCAGCAGCTCCCGGACAGGGACAAATTATAATTCACCCCTCCACTTT.

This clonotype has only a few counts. CDR3 nucleotides: TGCAGCGTTGATCGGCTGGCTGGTGAGCAGTTCTTC. Translated: CSVDRLAGEQFF. V gene TRBV29-1 combines with J gene TRBJ2-1, with D unresolved. V was clipped by 3 bases and J by 9 bases, with 12 bases between them. This CDR3 comprises 12 residues. Germline assignment: CDR1 SQVTM and CDR2 ANQGSEA.

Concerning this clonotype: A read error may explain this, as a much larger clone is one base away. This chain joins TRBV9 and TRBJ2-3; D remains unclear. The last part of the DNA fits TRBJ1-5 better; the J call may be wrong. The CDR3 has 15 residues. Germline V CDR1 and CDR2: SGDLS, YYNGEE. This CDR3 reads CASSTLAGVIDTQHF. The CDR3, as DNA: TGTGCCAGCAGCACCTTAGCGGGAGTGATAGATACGCAGCATTTT.

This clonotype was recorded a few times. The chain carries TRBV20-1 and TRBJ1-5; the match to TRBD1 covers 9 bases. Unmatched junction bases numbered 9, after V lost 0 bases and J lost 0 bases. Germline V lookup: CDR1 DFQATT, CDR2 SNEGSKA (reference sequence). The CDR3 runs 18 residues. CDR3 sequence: CSAREQTGGFLSNQPQHF. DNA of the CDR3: TGCAGTGCTAGAGAACAGACAGGGGGTTTCCTTAGCAATCAGCCCCAGCATTTT.

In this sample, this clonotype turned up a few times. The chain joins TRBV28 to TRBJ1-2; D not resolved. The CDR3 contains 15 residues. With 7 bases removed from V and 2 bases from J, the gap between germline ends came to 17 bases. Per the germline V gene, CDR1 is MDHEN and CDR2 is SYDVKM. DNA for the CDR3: TGTGCCAGCATTTCCCGGGCACCAAGAAACTATGGCTACACCTTC. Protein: CASISRAPRNYGYTF.

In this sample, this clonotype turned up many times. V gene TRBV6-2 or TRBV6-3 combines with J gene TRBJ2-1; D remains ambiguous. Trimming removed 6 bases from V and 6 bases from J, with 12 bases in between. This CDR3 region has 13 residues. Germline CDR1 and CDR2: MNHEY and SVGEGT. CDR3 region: CASREPVGNEQFF. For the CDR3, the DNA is TGTGCCAGCAGAGAGCCAGTGGGCAATGAGCAGTTCTTC.

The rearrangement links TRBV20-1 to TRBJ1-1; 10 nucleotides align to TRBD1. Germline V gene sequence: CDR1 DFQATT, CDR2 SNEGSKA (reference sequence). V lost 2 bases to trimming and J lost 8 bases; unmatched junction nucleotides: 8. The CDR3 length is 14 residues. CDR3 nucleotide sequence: TGCAGTGCTAGAAGCGGGACAGGGGCGCGGGAAGCTTTCTTT. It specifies CSARSGTGAREAFF.

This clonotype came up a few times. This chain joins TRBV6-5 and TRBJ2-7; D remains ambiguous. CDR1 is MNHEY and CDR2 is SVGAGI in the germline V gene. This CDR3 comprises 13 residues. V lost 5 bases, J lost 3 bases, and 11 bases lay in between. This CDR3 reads CASSARTSYEQYF. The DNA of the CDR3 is TGTGCCAGCAGTGCTCGGACGAGCTACGAGCAGTACTTC.

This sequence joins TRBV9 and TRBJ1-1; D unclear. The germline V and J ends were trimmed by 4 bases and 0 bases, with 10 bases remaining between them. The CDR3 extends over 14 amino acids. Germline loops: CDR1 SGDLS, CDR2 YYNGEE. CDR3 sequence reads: CASSRAYMNTEAFF. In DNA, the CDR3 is TGTGCCAGCAGCCGGGCTTATATGAACACTGAAGCTTTCTTT.

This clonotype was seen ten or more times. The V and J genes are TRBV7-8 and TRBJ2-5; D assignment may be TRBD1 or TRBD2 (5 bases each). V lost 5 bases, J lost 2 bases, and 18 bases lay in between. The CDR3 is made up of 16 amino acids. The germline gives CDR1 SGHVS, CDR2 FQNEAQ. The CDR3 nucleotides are TGTGCCAGCAGCCCAGAACCCGGGACGCCACAAGAGACCCAGTACTTC. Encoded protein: CASSPEPGTPQETQYF.

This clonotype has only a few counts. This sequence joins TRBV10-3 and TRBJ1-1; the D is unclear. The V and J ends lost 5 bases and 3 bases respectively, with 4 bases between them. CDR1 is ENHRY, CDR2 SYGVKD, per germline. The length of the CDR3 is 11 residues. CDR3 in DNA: TGTGCCATCAGTAAAGACACTGAAGCTTTCTTT. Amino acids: CAISKDTEAFF.

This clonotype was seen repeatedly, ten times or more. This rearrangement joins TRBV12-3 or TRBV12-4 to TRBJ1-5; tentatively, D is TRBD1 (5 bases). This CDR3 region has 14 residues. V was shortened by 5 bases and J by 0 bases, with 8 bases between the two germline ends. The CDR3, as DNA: TGTGCCAGCAGTGGGGGGTATAGCAATCAGCCCCAGCATTTT. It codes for CASSGGYSNQPQHF.

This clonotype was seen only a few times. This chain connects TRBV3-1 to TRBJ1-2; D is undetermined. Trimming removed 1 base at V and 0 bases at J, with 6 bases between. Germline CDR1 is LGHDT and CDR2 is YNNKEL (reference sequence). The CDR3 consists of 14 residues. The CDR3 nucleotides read TGTGCCAGCAGCCAAGGAATGTCTAACTATGGCTACACCTTC. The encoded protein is CASSQGMSNYGYTF.

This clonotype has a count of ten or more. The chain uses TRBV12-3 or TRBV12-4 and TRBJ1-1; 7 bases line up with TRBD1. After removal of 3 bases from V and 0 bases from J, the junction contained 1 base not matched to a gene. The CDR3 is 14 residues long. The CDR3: CASSLDRMNTEAFF. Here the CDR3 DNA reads TGTGCCAGCAGTTTGGACAGGATGAACACTGAAGCTTTCTTT.

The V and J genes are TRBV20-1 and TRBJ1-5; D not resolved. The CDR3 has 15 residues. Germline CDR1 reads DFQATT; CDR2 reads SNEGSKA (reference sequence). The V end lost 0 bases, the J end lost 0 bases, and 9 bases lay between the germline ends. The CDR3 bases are TGCAGTGCTAGAGATGGAATAGATAGCAATCAGCCCCAGCATTTT. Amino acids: CSARDGIDSNQPQHF.

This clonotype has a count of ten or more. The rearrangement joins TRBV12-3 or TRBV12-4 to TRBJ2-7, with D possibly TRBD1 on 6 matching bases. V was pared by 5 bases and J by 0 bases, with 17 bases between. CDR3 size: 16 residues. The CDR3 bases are TGTGCCAGCAGTCTCACCCGGGACATGCCCTCCTACGAGCAGTACTTC. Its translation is CASSLTRDMPSYEQYF.

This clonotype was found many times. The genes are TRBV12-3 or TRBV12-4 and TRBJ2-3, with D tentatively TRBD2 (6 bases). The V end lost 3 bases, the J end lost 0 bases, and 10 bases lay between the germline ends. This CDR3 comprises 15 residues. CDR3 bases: TGTGCCAGCAGTTTGGGACGGGGGAGCACAGATACGCAGTATTTT. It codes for CASSLGRGSTDTQYF.

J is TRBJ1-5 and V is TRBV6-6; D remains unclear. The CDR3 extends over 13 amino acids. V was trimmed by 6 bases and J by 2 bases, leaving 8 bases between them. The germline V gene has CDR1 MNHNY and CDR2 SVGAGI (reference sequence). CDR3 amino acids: CASSQGGNQPQHF. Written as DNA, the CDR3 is TGTGCCAGCAGCCAAGGTGGCAATCAGCCCCAGCATTTT.

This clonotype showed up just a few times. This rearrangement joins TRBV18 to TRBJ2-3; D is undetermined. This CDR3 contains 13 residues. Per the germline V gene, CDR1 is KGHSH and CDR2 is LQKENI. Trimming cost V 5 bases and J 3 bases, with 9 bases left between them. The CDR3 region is CASSGPVTDTQYF. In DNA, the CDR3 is TGTGCCAGCTCAGGTCCAGTGACAGATACGCAGTATTTT.

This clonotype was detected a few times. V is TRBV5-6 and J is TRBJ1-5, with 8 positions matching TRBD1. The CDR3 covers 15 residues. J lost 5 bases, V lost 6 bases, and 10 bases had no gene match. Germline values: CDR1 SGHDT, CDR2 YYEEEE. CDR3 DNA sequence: TGTGCCAGCACCACCTTGACAGGGGCGGATCAGCCCCAGCATTTT. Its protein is CASTTLTGADQPQHF.

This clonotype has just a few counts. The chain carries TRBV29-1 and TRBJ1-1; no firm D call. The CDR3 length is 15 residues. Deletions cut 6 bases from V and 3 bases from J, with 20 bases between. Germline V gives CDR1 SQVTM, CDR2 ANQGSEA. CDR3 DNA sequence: TGCAGCGTCCGAAGGAGCGGGGTTGAGGACACTGAAGCTTTCTTT. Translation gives CSVRRSGVEDTEAFF.

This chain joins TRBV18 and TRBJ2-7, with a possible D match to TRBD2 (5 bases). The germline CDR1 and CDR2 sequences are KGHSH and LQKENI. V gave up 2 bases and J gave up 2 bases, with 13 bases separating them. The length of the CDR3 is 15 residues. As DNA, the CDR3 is TGTGCCAGCTCACCAGCGATGGACTCCACCTACGAGCAGTACTTC. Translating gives CASSPAMDSTYEQYF.

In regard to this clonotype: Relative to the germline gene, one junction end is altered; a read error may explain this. The CDR3 protein is CASSPREMTGESF. In DNA form, the CDR3 reads TGTGCCAGCAGCCCGAGAGAAATGACAGGGGAAAGCTTC. The chain links TRBV11-2 to TRBJ2-7, with TRBD1 matching over 8 bases. Per germline, CDR1 SGHAT and CDR2 FQNNGV. The CDR3 consists of 13 residues.

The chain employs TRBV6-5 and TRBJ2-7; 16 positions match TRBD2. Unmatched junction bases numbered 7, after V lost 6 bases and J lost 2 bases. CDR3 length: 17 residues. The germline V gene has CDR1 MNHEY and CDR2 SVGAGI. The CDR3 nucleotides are TGTGCCAGCAGCCGACCGGGACTAGCGGGAGGGCCCTACGAGCAGTACTTC. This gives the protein CASSRPGLAGGPYEQYF.

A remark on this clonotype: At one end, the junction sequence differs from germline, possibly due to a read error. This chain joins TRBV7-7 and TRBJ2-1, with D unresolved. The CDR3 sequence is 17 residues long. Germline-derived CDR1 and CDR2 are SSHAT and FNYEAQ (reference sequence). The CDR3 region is CASSLAGPVSSYNEQFF. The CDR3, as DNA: TGTGCTAGCAGCTTAGCCGGGCCGGTGAGCTCCTACAATGAGCAGTTCTTC.

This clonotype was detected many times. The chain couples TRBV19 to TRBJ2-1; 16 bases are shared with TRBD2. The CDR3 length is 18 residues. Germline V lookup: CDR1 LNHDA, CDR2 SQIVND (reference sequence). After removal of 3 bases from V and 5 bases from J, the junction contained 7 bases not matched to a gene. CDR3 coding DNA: TGTGCCAGTAGTATCGGGACTAGCGGGAGGGGTCTGGACAATGAGCAGTTCTTC. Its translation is CASSIGTSGRGLDNEQFF.

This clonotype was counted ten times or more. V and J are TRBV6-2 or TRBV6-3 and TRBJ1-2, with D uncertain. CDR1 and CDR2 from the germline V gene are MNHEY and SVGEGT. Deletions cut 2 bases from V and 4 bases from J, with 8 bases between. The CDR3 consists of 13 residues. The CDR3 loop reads CASSYTQTYGYTF. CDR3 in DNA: TGTGCCAGCAGTTACACTCAGACCTATGGCTACACCTTC.

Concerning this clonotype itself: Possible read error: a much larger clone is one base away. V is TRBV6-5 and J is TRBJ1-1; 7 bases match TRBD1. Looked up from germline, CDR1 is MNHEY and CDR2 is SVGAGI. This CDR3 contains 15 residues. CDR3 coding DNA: TGTGCCGGCAGGCCCGCAGGGGGGGCGAACACTGAAGCTTTCTTT. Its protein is CAGRPAGGANTEAFF.